These 2 T cell receptor beta chains originate from one sample sequenced in a study of cytomegalovirus exposure and HLA in healthy donors. Both 60 Vbeta primers and 13 Jbeta primers went into the PCR. TCRdb keeps only in-frame clones here, not all; method: immunoSEQ multiplex PCR. The table includes about 190,000 clones, over 80% detected once. Source material: PBMCs. The receptor source for this set is a man aged 25-45 years in good health and CMV-seronegative.

This sequence joins TRBV2 and TRBJ2-5, with 7 bases identical to TRBD2. J lost 4 bases, V lost 4 bases, and 6 bases had no gene match. This CDR3 has 14 amino acids. CDR1 and CDR2 (germline): SNHLY, FYNNEI. DNA of the CDR3: TGTGCCAGCAGTGTTGGGGGAGGGATAGAGACCCAGTACTTC. It encodes CASSVGGGIETQYF.

The chain links TRBV5-6 to TRBJ1-5; 7 bases map to TRBD1. The junction had 5 bases not matched to a gene; V was cut back by 1 base and J by 7 bases. This CDR3 region has 14 residues. Germline V gene sequence: CDR1 SGHDT, CDR2 YYEEEE. In DNA, the CDR3 is TGTGCCAGCAGCTTGCGGGACAGAGTACAGCCCCAGCATTTT. Its protein is CASSLRDRVQPQHF.